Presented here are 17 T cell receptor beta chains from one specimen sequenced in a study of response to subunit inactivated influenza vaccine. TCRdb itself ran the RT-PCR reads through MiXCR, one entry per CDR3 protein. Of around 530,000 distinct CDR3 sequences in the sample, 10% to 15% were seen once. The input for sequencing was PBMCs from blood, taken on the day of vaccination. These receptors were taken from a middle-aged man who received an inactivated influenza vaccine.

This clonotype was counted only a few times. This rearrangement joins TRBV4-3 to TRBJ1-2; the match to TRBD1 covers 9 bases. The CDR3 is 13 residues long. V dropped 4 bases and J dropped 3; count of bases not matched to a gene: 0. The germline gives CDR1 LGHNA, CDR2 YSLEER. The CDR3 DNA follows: TGCGCCAGCAGCCGGACAGGGGACTATGGCTACACCTTC. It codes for CASSRTGDYGYTF.

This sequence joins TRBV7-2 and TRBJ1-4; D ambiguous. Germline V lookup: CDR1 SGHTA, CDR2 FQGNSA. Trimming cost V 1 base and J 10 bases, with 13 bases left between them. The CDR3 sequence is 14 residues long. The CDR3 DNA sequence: TGTGCCAGCAGCTTAGGGACGGCACAGACAAAACTGTTTTTT. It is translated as CASSLGTAQTKLFF.

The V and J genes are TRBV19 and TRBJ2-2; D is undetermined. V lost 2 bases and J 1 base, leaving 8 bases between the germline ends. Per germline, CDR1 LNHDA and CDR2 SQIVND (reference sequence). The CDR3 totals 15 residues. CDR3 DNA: TGTGCCAGTAGTATAAACCCATTGAACACCGGGGAGCTGTTTTTT. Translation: CASSINPLNTGELFF.

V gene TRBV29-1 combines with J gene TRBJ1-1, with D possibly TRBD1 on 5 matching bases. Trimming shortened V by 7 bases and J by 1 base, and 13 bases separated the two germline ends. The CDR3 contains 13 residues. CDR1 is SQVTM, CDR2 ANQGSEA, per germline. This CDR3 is CSERRGGNTEAFF. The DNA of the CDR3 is TGCAGCGAGCGGAGGGGTGGGAACACTGAAGCTTTCTTT. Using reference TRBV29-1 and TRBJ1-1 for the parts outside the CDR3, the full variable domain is SAVISQKPSRDICQRGTSLTIQCQVDSQVTMMFWYRQQPGQSLTLIATANQGSEATYESGFVIDKFPISRPNLTFSTLTVSNMSPEDSSIYLCSERRGGNTEAFFGQGTRLTVV.

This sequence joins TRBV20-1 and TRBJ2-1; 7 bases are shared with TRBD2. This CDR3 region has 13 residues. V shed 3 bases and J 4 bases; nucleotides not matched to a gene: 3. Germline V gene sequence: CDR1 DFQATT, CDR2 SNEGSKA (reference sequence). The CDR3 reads CSASTSAYNEQFF. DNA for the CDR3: TGCAGTGCTAGTACTAGCGCTTACAATGAGCAGTTCTTC.

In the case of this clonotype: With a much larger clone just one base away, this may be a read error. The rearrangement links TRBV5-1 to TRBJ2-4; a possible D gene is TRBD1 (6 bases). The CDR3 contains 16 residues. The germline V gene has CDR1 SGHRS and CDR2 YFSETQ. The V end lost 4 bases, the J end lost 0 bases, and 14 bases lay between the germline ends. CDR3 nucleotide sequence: TGCGCCAGCAGCCCAGGACAGAACCGAGCCAAAAACATTCAGTACTTC. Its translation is CASSPGQNRAKNIQYF.

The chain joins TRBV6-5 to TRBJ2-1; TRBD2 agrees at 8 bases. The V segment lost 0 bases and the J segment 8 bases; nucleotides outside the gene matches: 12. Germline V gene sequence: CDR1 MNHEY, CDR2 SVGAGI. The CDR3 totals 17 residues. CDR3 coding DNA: TGTGCCAGCAGTTACTCACCCGGGGGGGCTTTTCCCCATGAGCAGTTCTTC. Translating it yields CASSYSPGGAFPHEQFF.

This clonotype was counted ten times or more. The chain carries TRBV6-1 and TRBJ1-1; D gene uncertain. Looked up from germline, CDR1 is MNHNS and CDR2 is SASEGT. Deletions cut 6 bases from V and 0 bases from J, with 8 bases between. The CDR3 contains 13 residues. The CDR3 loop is CASRRPMNTEAFF. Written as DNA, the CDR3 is TGTGCCAGCAGAAGACCAATGAACACTGAAGCTTTCTTT.

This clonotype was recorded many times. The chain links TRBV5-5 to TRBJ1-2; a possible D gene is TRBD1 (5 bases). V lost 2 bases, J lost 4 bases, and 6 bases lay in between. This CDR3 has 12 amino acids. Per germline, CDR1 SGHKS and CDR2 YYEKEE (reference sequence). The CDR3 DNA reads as TGTGCCAGCAGCTTCCAGGGCTATGGCTACACCTTC. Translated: CASSFQGYGYTF.

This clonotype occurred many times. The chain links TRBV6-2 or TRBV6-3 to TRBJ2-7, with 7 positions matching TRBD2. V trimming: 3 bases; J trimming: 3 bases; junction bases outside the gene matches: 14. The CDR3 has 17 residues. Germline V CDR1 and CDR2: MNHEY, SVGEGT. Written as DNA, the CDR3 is TGTGCCAGCAGTTATTCCGGACTAGTGGGGGTATACTACGAGCAGTACTTC. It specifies CASSYSGLVGVYYEQYF.

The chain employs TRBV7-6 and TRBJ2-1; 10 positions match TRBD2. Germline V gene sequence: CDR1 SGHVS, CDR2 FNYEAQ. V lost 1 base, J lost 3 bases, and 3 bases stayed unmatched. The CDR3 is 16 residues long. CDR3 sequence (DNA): TGTGCCAGCAGCTTAGTAGCGGGGGGCAACTACAATGAGCAGTTCTTC. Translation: CASSLVAGGNYNEQFF.

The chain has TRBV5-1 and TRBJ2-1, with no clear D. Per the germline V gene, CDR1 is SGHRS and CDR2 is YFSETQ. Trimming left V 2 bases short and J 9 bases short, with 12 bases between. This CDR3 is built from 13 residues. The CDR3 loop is CASSLASMSEQFF. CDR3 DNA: TGCGCCAGCAGCTTAGCTTCGATGAGTGAGCAGTTCTTC.

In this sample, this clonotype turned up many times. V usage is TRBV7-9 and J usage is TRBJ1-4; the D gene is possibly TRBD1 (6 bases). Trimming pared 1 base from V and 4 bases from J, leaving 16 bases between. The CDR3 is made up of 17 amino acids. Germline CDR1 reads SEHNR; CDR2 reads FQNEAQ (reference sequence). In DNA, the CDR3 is TGTGCCAGCAGCTTAGAAGTATGGCAGGGGTTTAATGAAAAACTGTTTTTT. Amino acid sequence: CASSLEVWQGFNEKLFF.

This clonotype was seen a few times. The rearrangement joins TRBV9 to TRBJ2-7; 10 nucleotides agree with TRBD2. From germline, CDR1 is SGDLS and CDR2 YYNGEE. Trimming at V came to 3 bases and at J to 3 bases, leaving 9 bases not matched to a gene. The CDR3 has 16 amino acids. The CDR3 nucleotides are TGTGCCAGCAGCGGGGGGCCGGGACTAGCGATCTACGAGCAGTACTTC. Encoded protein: CASSGGPGLAIYEQYF.

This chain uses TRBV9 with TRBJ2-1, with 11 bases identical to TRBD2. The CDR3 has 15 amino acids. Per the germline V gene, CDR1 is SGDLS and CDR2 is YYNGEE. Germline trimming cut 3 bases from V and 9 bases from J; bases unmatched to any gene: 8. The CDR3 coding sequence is TGTGCCAGCAGCGGAATAGCGGGGGGGCTTAGTGAGCAGTTCTTC. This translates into CASSGIAGGLSEQFF.

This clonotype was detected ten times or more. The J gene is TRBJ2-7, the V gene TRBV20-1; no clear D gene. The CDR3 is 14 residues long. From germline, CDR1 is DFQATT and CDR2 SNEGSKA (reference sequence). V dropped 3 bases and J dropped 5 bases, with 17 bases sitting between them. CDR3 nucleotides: TGCAGTGCTAGTCCCCGAACATTAGTGGACGAGCAGTACTTC. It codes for CSASPRTLVDEQYF.

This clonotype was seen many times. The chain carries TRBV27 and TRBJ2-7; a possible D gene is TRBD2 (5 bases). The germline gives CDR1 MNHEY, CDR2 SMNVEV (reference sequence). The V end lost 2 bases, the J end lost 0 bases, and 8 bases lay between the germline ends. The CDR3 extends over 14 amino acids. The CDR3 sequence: CASSLGRVSYEQYF. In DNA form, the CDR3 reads TGTGCCAGCAGTTTAGGGCGGGTCTCCTACGAGCAGTACTTC.